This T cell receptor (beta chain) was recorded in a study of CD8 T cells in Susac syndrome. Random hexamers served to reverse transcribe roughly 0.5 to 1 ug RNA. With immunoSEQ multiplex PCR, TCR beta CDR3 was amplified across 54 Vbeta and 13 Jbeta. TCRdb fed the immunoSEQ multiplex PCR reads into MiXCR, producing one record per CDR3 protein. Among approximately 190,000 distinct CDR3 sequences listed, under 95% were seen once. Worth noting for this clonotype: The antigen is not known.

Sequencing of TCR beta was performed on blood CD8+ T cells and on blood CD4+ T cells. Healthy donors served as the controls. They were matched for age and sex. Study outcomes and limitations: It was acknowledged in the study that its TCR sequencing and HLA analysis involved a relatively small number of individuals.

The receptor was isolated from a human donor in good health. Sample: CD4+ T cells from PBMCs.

The CDR3 protein is CAIRGTGDNSPLHF. The CDR3 nucleotides are TGTGCCATCAGGGGGACAGGGGATAATTCACCCCTCCACTTT. The chain recombines TRBV10-3 with TRBJ1-6, with TRBD1 matching 10 bases. The trim removed 6 bases at V and 5 bases at J, leaving 1 base unmatched. Germline V gives CDR1 ENHRY, CDR2 SYGVKD. CDR3 length equals 14 residues.